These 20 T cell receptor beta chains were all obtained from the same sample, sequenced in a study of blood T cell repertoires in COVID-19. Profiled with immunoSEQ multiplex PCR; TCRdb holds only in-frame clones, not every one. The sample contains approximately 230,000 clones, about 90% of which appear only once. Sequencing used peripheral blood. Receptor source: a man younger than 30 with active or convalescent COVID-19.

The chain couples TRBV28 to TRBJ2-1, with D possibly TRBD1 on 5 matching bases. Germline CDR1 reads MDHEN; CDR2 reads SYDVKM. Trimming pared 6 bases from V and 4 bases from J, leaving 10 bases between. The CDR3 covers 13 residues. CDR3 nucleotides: TGTGCCAGCAGATTAGACAGATACAATGAGCAGTTCTTC. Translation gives CASRLDRYNEQFF.

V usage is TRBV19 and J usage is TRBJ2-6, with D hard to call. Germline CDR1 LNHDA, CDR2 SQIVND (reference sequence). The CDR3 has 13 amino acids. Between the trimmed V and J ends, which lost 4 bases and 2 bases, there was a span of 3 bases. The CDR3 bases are TGTGCCAGTAGTAACACTGGGGCCAACGTCCTGACTTTC. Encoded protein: CASSNTGANVLTF.

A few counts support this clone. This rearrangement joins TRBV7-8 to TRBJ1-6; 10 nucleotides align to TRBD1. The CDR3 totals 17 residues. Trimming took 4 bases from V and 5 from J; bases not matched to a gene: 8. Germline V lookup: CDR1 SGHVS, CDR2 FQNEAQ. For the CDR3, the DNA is TGTGCCAGCAGCTCACGGACAGGGGGATTCAATAATTCACCCCTCCACTTT. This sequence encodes CASSSRTGGFNNSPLHF.

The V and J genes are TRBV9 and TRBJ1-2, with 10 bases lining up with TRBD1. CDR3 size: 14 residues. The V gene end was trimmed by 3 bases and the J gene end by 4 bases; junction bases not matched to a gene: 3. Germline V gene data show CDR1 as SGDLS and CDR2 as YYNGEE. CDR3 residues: CASSARDRGYGYTF. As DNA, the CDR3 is TGTGCCAGCAGCGCGAGGGACAGGGGCTATGGCTACACCTTC. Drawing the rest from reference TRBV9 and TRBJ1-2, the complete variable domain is DSGVTQTPKHLITATGQRVTLRCSPRSGDLSVYWYQQSLDQGLQFLIQYYNGEERAKGNILERFSAQQFPDLHSELNLSSLELGDSALYFCASSARDRGYGYTFGSGTRLTVV.

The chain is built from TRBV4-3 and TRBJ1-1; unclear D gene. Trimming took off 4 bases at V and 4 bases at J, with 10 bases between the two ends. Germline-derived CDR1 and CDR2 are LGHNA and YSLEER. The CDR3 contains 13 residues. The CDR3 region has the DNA TGCGCCAGCAGCCGAGGGTCTACCACTGAAGCTTTCTTT. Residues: CASSRGSTTEAFF.

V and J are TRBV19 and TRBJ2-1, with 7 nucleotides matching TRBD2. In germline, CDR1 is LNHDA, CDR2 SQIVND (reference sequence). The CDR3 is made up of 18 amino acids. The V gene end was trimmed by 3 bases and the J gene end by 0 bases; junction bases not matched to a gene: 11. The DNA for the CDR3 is TGTGCCAGTAGTATCTCTAGTAGCGGGCCAAGCTCCTACAATGAGCAGTTCTTC. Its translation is CASSISSSGPSSYNEQFF.

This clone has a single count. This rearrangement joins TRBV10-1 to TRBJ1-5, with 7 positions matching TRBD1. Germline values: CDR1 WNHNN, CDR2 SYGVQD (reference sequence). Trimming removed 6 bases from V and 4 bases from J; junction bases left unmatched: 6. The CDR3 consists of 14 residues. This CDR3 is CASRGTEGNQPQHF. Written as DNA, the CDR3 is TGCGCCAGCAGGGGGACAGAGGGGAATCAGCCCCAGCATTTT.

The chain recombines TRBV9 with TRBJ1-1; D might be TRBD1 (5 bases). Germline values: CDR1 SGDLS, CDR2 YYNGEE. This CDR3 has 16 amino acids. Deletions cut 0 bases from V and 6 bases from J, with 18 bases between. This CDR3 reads CASSVDGGGRGAEAFF. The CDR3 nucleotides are TGTGCCAGCAGCGTAGATGGGGGAGGACGCGGCGCTGAAGCTTTCTTT.

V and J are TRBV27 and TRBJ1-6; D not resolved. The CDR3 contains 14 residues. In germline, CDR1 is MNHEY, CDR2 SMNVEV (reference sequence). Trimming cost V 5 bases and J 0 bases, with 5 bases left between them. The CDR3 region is CASSASSYNSPLHF. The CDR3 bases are TGTGCCAGCAGTGCGAGCTCCTATAATTCACCCCTCCACTTT.

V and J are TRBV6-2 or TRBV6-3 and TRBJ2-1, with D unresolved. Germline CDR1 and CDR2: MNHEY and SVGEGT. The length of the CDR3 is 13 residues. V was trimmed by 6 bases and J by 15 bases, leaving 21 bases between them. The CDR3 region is CASSPMTRTPLFF. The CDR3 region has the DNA TGTGCCAGCAGCCCGATGACTCGAACGCCTTTGTTCTTC.

This CDR3 reads CASPLQDYSNQPQHF. CDR3 bases: TGTGCCAGCCCCCTCCAGGATTATAGCAATCAGCCCCAGCATTTT. The chain combines TRBV3-1 (or the pseudogene TRBV3-2) with TRBJ1-5; D call uncertain. V was trimmed by 8 bases and J by 0 bases, leaving 14 bases between them. In germline, CDR1 is LGHDT, CDR2 YNNKEL (reference sequence). This CDR3 is 15 amino acids long.

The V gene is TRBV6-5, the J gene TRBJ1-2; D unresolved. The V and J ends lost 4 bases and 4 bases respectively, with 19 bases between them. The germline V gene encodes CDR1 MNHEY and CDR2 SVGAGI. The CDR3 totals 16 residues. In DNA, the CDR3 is TGTGCCAGCAGTTTTCTTAGAGGAGGGTTCGGCTATGGCTACACCTTC. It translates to CASSFLRGGFGYGYTF.

CDR3 sequence: CASSRGLAGNTGELFF. CDR3 sequence (DNA): TGCGCCAGCAGCCGGGGACTAGCGGGGAACACCGGGGAGCTGTTTTTT. The V call is TRBV5-1, the J call TRBJ2-2; 12 bases are shared with TRBD2. After removal of 4 bases from V and 1 base from J, the junction contained 2 bases not matched to a gene. The CDR3 loop spans 16 amino acids. The germline V gene encodes CDR1 SGHRS and CDR2 YFSETQ.

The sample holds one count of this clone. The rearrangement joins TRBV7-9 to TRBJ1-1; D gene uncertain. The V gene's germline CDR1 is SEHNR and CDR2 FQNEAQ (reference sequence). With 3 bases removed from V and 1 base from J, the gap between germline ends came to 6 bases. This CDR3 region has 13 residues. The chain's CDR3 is CASSFGPNTEAFF. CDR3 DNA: TGTGCCAGCAGCTTCGGTCCGAACACTGAAGCTTTCTTT.

The CDR3, as DNA: TGTGCCAGCAGTGTGACAGGGGCTGTAAGGACAGATACGCAGTATTTT. Protein product: CASSVTGAVRTDTQYF. The rearrangement uses TRBV6-1 and TRBJ2-3; 8 positions agree with TRBD1. With 4 bases clipped from V and 3 bases from J, the junction kept 9 bases outside the gene matches. The CDR3 has 16 residues. The V gene's germline CDR1 is MNHNS and CDR2 SASEGT.

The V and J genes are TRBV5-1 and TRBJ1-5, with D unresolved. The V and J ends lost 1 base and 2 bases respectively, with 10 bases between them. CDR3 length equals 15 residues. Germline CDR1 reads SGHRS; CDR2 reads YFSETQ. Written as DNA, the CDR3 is TGCGCCAGCAGCTTGTTGTCCGGGGGCAATCAGCCCCAGCATTTT. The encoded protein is CASSLLSGGNQPQHF. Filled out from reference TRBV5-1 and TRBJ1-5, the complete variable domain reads KAGVTQTPRYLIKTRGQQVTLSCSPISGHRSVSWYQQTPGQGLQFLFEYFSETQRNKGNFPGRFSGRQFSNSRSEMNVSTLELGDSALYLCASSLLSGGNQPQHFGDGTRLSIL.

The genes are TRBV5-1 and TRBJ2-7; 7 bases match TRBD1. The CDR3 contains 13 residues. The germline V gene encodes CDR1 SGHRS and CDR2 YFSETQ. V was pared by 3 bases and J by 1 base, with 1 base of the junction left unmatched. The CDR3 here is CASSWGQSYEQYF. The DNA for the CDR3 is TGCGCCAGCAGCTGGGGACAGTCCTACGAGCAGTACTTC.

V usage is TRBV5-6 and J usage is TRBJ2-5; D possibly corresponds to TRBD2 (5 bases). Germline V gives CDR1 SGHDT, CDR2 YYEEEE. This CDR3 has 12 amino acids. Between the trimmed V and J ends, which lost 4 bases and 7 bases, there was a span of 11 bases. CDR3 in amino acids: CASSKDLWTQYF. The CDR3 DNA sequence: TGTGCCAGCAGCAAGGACTTGTGGACCCAGTACTTC.

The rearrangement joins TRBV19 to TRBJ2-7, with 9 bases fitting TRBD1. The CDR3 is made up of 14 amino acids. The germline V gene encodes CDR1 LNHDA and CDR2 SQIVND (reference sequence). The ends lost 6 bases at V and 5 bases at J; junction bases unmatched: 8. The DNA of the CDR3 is TGTGCCAGTAGCACAAGGGACAGGGAGAACGAGCAGTACTTC. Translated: CASSTRDRENEQYF.

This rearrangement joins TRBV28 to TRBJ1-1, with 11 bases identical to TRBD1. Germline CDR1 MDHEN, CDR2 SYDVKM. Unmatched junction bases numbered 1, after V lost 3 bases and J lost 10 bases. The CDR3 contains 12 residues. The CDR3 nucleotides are TGTGCCAGCAGTTTGGACAGGGGGCCAGCTTTCTTT. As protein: CASSLDRGPAFF.